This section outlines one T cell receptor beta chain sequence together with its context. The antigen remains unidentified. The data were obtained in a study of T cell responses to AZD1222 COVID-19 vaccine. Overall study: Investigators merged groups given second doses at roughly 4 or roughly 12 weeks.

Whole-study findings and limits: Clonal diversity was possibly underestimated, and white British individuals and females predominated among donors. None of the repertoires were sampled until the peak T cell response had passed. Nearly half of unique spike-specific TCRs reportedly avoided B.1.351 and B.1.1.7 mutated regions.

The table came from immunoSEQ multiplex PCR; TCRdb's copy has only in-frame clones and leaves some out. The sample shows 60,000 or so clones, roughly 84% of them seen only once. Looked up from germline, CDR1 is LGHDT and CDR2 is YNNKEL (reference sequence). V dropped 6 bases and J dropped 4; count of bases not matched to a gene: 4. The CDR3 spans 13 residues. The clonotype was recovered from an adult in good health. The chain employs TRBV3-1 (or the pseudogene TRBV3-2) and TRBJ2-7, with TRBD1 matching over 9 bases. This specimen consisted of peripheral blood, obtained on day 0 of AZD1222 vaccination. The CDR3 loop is CASSHRGRYEQYF. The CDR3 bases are TGTGCCAGCAGTCACAGGGGGCGGTACGAGCAGTACTTC.